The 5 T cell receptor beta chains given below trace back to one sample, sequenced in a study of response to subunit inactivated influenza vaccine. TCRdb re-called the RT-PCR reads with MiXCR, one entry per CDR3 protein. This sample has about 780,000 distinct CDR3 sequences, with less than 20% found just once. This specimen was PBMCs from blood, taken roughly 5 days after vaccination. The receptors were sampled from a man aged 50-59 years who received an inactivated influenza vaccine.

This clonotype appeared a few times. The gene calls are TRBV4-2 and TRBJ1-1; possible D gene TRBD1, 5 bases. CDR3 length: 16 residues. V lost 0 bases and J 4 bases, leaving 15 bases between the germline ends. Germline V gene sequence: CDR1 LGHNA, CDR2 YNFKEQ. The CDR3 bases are TGTGCCAGCAGCCAAGATCTCAACAGGCGAATCACTGAAGCTTTCTTT. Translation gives CASSQDLNRRITEAFF.

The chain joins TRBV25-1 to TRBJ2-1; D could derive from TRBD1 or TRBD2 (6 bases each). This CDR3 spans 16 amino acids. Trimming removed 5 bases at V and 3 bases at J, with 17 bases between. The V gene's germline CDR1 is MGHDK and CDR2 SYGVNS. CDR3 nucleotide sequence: TGTGCCAGCAGTCTGTCCGGGGGCGGTAGCTACAATGAGCAGTTCTTC. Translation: CASSLSGGGSYNEQFF.

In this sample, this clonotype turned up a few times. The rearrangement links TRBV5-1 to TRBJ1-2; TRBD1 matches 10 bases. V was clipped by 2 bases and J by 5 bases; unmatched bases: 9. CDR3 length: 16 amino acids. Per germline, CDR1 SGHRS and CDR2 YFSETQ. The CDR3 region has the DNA TGCGCCAGCAGCTTAAGCTCGACAGGGGGCAGTTATGGCTACACCTTC. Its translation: CASSLSSTGGSYGYTF.

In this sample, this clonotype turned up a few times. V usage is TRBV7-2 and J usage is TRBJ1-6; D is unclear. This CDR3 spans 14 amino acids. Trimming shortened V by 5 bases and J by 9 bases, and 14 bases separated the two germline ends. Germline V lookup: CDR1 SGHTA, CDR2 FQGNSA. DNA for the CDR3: TGTGCCAGCAGCAACACCCGAAACCCTTCACCCCTCCACTTT. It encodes CASSNTRNPSPLHF.

CDR3 sequence reads: CASSYSTPGLAGSPYNEQFF. The CDR3 DNA reads TGTGCCAGCAGTTACTCGACACCGGGACTAGCGGGATCTCCCTACAATGAGCAGTTCTTC. The V and J genes are TRBV6-2 or TRBV6-3 and TRBJ2-1; 13 nucleotides align to TRBD2. The ends lost 0 bases at V and 2 bases at J; junction bases unmatched: 10. The CDR3 has 20 residues. Germline assignment: CDR1 MNHEY and CDR2 SVGEGT.